This T cell receptor (beta chain) stems from a study of blood T cell repertoires in COVID-19. This CDR3 region has 17 residues. Germline V gene sequence: CDR1 GTSNPN, CDR2 SVGIG (reference sequence). Trimming took 2 bases from V and 5 from J; bases not matched to a gene: 18. The method was immunoSEQ multiplex PCR; TCRdb's version includes in-frame clones alone and lacks a portion of them. The sample lists a few hundred thousand clones; 70% to 90% were seen once. The sample consisted of PBMCs or T cells enriched from blood (not recorded which). The chain recombines TRBV30 with TRBJ2-7; TRBD2 agrees at 7 bases. This TCR came from a woman aged 18 to 35 who had been exposed to COVID-19. This CDR3 is CAWSLRRLAGCLHEQYF. CDR3 DNA sequence: TGTGCCTGGAGTCTCCGGCGACTAGCTGGGTGCCTGCACGAGCAGTACTTC.